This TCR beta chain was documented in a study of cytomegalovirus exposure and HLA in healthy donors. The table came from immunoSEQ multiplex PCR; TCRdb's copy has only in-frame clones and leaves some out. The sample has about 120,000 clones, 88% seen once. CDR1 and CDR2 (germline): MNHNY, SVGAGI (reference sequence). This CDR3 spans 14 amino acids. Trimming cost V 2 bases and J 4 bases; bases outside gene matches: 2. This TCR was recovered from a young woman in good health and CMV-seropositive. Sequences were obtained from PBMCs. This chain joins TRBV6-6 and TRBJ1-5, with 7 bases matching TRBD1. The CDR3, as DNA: TGTGCCAGCAGTTACAGGGGGCTAAATCAGCCCCAGCATTTT. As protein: CASSYRGLNQPQHF.